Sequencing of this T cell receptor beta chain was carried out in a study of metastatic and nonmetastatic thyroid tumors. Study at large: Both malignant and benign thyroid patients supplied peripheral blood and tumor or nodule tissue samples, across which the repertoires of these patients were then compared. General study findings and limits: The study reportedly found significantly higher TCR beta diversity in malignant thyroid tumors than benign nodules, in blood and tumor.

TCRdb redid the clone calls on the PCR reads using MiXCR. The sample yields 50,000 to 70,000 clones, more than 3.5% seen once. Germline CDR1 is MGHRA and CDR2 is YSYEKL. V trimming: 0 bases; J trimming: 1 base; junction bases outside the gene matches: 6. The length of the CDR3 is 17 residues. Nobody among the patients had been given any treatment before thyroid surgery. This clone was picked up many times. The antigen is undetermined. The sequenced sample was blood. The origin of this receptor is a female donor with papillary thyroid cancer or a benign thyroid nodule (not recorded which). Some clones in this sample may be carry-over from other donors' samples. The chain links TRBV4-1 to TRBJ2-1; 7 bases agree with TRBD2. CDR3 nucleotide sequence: TGCGCCAGCAGCCAAGATGGCGGGGGATCTTCCTACAATGAGCAGTTCTTC. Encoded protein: CASSQDGGGSSYNEQFF.